Sequencing of this TCR beta chain was carried out in a study of control samples from healthy donors and cancer patients (dated by TCRdb to the early 2020s). Trimming at the junction amounts to 5 bases on V and 0 bases on J, and the germline ends lie 8 bases apart. Sequences MNHNY (CDR1) and SVGAGI (CDR2) are obtained from the germline V gene (reference sequence). The CDR3 has 15 amino acids, counting the end cysteine and phenylalanine. Just CDR3 DNA is preserved here, 45 bases in frame from base 1. This clone was detected once. It lacks a known antigen. It has no much larger one-base neighbor in the sample; base qualities were not kept. To prepare the library, the immunoSEQ multiplex PCR assay was applied. The clones in this table, taken by TCRdb from immuneACCESS, are in-frame only. Not every clone is retained; where verified, under half of the shortfall comes from an unresolved V gene, and the cause of the rest is unknown. The sample has about 130,000 clones on record, about nine tenths of them singletons. The biggest ten clones account for about 2.5% of the sample.

The specimen sequenced was blood. The source of this sequence is a man in his forties or fifties in good health. Rearrangement joined TRBV6-6 to TRBJ1-6, with no confident D gene call. Read as DNA, the sequence is TGTGCCAGCAGTCCGCTGAGCTCCTATAATTCACCCCTCCACTTT. Translated, this gives CASSPLSSYNSPLHF.